This entry features one TCR beta chain sequence. The target antigen is unknown. The sample belongs to a study of shared clonotypes between healthy human individuals. Study findings and constraints: Sharing across four donors was highest in naive CD4 (around 5%) and lowest in memory CD8 (approximately 0.4%).

CDR3 length equals 12 residues. Between the trimmed V and J ends, which lost 5 bases and 3 bases, there was a span of 8 bases. Germline V CDR1 and CDR2: SEHNR, FQNEAQ (reference sequence). The assay was immunoSEQ multiplex PCR, and TCRdb's table has in-frame clones only and misses some. The data show about 1.5 million clones, 95% to 99% seen once. The receptor comes from a man between 25 and 39 years old in good health. Sequenced sample: naive CD4+ T cells sorted from blood. The sample's subset: CD45RA+ positively selected. This sequence joins TRBV7-9 and TRBJ2-7; D uncertain. Here the CDR3 reads CASSRDNYEQYF. The CDR3 DNA follows: TGTGCCAGCAGCCGTGACAACTACGAGCAGTACTTC.